Shown below are 26 T cell receptor beta chains from a single sample sequenced in a study of T cells in women clearing cervical HPV infection. Profiling relied on immunoSEQ multiplex PCR, and the TCRdb table lists in-frame clones only, not all of them. In total, the table holds some 41,000 clones. Sequences were obtained from blood buffy coat. All receptors come from a woman between 18 and 75 years old with a cervical HPV16 infection that either progressed to CIN3+ or cleared (not recorded which).

As to this clone: The CDR3 is cut off 3 residues early in the read; its end comes from the germline J gene. This chain links TRBV5-8 with TRBJ1-1; 7 positions match TRBD1. J lost 3 bases, V lost 1 base, and 3 bases had no gene match. The CDR3 spans 14 residues. The V gene's germline CDR1 is SGHTS and CDR2 YDEGEE. The CDR3 sequence: CASSLSQGDTEAFF. CDR3 bases read: TGTGCCAGCAGCTTGAGCCAGGGGGACACTGAA.

With respect to this clone: The read comes to an end 3 residues before the CDR3 does, leaving the germline J gene to fill in the end. The chain employs TRBV20-1 and TRBJ1-5; tentatively, D is TRBD1 (6 bases). V gave up 3 bases and J gave up 4 bases, with 7 bases separating them. CDR1 is DFQATT and CDR2 is SNEGSKA in the germline V gene (reference sequence). This CDR3 has 12 amino acids. CDR3 amino acids: CSASTGNQPQHF. The DNA read from the CDR3 is TGCAGTGCTAGTACAGGGAATCAGCCC.

Remarks on this clone: The read terminates 3 residues ahead of where the CDR3 ends, so the germline J gene completes it. The rearrangement joins TRBV5-6 to TRBJ1-2; 7 nucleotides align to TRBD1. This CDR3 has 15 residues. The junction had 12 bases not matched to a gene; V was cut back by 4 bases and J by 6 bases. Germline V gene data show CDR1 as SGHDT and CDR2 as YYEEEE. The CDR3: CASSPEQGHLDGYTF. The part of the CDR3 DNA that was read is TGTGCCAGCAGCCCAGAACAGGGGCACTTGGATGGC.

Comment on this clone: The CDR3 end lies 3 residues beyond the end of the read and is filled in from the germline J gene. V gene TRBV20-1 combines with J gene TRBJ2-5; 14 positions agree with TRBD2. The CDR3 is 15 residues long. CDR1 is DFQATT, CDR2 SNEGSKA, per germline (reference sequence). J gave up 4 bases and V 6 bases, and 7 bases lay outside the gene matches. This chain's CDR3 is CSAQGLAGEGETQYF. The part of the CDR3 DNA that was read is TGCAGTGCCCAGGGACTAGCGGGAGAAGGAGAGACC.

Regarding this clone: The read ends 3 residues before the CDR3 terminus; that terminus is restored from the germline J gene. The chain links TRBV20-1 to TRBJ2-2; 11 bases match TRBD2. The CDR3 contains 15 residues. Germline V gene data show CDR1 as DFQATT and CDR2 as SNEGSKA (reference sequence). Trimming removed 1 base from V and 4 bases from J; junction bases left unmatched: 2. Incomplete CDR3 DNA: TGCAGTGCTAGAGCACTAGCGGGGGTCACCGGGGAG. Encoded protein: CSARALAGVTGE. The whole CDR3 protein is CSARALAGVTGELFF.

To note about this clone: The read finishes 3 residues shy of the CDR3 end, and the germline J gene is used to complete it. V gene TRBV30 combines with J gene TRBJ1-1; the D gene is possibly TRBD1 (5 bases). This CDR3 contains 13 residues. V shed 4 bases and J shed 2 bases, with 11 bases lying between them. Germline CDR1 reads GTSNPN; CDR2 reads SVGIG (reference sequence). CDR3 DNA, as far as it was read: TGTGCCTGGACCTGGACAAGTAACACTGAA. It is translated as CAWTWTSNTE. In full, the CDR3 reads CAWTWTSNTEAFF.

A word on this clone: The missing CDR3 end, 3 residues past where the read stops, is filled in from the germline J gene. The chain is built from TRBV2 and TRBJ1-4, with D possibly TRBD1 on 5 matching bases. This CDR3 spans 15 amino acids. The germline V and J ends were trimmed by 6 bases and 8 bases, with 19 bases remaining between them. Germline CDR1 and CDR2: SNHLY and FYNNEI. CDR3 bases read: TGTGCCAGCAGGGCCTACGGGGGAAACTCGGAAAAA. This codes for CASRAYGGNSEK. The full CDR3 sequence reads CASRAYGGNSEKLFF. Together with reference TRBV2 and TRBJ1-4, the CDR3 gives the full variable domain: EPEVTQTPSHQVTQMGQEVILRCVPISNHLYFYWYRQILGQKVEFLVSFYNNEISEKSEIFDDQFSVERPDGSNFTLKIRSTKLEDSAMYFCASRAYGGNSEKLFFGSGTQLSVL.

A remark on this clone: The CDR3 end is not reached by the read, which stops 3 residues before it; the germline J gene fills it in. The V call is TRBV6-2 or TRBV6-3, the J call TRBJ2-1, with 12 positions matching TRBD2. V lost 6 bases and J lost 6; bases outside the gene matches: 6. The CDR3 is 15 amino acids. Germline CDR1 and CDR2: MNHEY and SVGEGT. The CDR3 DNA, read in part, is TGTGCCAGCAGCCCTAGCGGGAGGGTGGGCAATGAG. It codes for CASSPSGRVGNE. The whole CDR3 reads CASSPSGRVGNEQFF.

On this clone: Coverage ceases 3 residues before the CDR3 finishes, and the germline J gene fills in the end. The V call is TRBV20-1, the J call TRBJ1-1, with 9 positions matching TRBD1. This CDR3 region has 13 residues. Germline V gene sequence: CDR1 DFQATT, CDR2 SNEGSKA (reference sequence). Unmatched junction bases numbered 5, after V lost 4 bases and J lost 5 bases. The sequenced CDR3 bases are TGCAGTGCTAAACGGGACAGGGAGACTGAA. Translation: CSAKRDRETE. The CDR3, in full, reads CSAKRDRETEAFF.

The CDR3 sequence is CSARPQNYGYTF. CDR3 DNA (partial): TGCAGTGCTAGACCACAGAACTATGGC. This sequence joins TRBV20-1 and TRBJ1-2; D uncertain. The CDR3 end falls 3 residues outside the read, so it is completed with the germline J gene. The CDR3 is 12 residues long. V lost 2 bases and J lost 2, with 6 bases in between. Germline values: CDR1 DFQATT, CDR2 SNEGSKA (reference sequence).

Note on this clone: The read comes to an end 3 residues before the CDR3 does, leaving the germline J gene to fill in the end. The chain is built from TRBV7-9 and TRBJ1-2; possibly TRBD1 for D (6 bases). The CDR3 is 15 amino acids. Germline values: CDR1 SEHNR, CDR2 FQNEAQ (reference sequence). V lost 4 bases to trimming and J lost 5 bases, with 17 bases between them. CDR3 DNA, as far as it was read: TGTGCCAGCAGCTCTAAGGGGGTCCCTGGGTATGGC. This encodes CASSSKGVPGYG. The whole CDR3 protein is CASSSKGVPGYGYTF.

Details on this clone: Read coverage stops 3 residues before the CDR3 terminus; the germline J gene supplies the remainder. The chain combines TRBV2 with TRBJ1-4; the D gene is possibly TRBD1 (6 bases). The CDR3 has 14 residues. Trimming took 4 bases from V and 8 from J, leaving 14 bases between them. Germline-derived CDR1 and CDR2 are SNHLY and FYNNEI. The CDR3 bases that were read are TGTGCCAGCAGTGGTGTCAGGGGTCGGGAAAAA. This encodes CASSGVRGREK. The whole CDR3 protein reads CASSGVRGREKLFF.

Notes on this clone: The observed sequence ends 3 residues before the CDR3 terminus, with the missing tail filled in from the germline J gene. The chain combines TRBV28 with TRBJ1-1; TRBD1 is a possible D gene (5 bases). The CDR3 runs 15 residues. With 6 bases removed from V and 4 bases from J, the gap between germline ends came to 18 bases. Germline values: CDR1 MDHEN, CDR2 SYDVKM. CDR3 amino acids: CASSRPQARGTEAFF. The covered CDR3 bases are TGTGCCAGCAGCCGCCCGCAGGCTAGGGGCACTGAA.

In regard to this clone: The read finishes 3 residues shy of the CDR3 end, and the germline J gene is used to complete it. The rearrangement joins TRBV5-1 to TRBJ1-1, with D perhaps TRBD1 (5 bases). V was cut by 0 bases and J by 4 bases, with 10 bases left in between. From germline, CDR1 is SGHRS and CDR2 YFSETQ. This CDR3 is built from 14 residues. The CDR3 sequence is CASSLGAGPTEAFF. Incomplete CDR3 DNA: TGCGCCAGCAGCTTGGGGGCAGGGCCCACTGAA.

As concerns this clone: The read halts 3 residues ahead of the CDR3 end, with the missing end drawn from the germline J gene. The rearrangement uses TRBV12-3 or TRBV12-4 and TRBJ1-2, with D perhaps TRBD1 (5 bases). V was shortened by 7 bases and J by 6 bases, with 18 bases between the two germline ends. The CDR3 consists of 14 residues. CDR3 residues: CASNTRVWGDGYTF. CDR3 DNA, as far as it was read: TGTGCCAGCAATACCAGAGTTTGGGGGGATGGC.

As concerns this clone: The missing CDR3 end, 3 residues past where the read stops, is filled in from the germline J gene. V gene TRBV10-1 combines with J gene TRBJ1-5; D remains unclear. Trimming took off 6 bases at V and 9 bases at J, with 9 bases between the two ends. The CDR3 runs 11 residues. The germline CDR1 and CDR2 sequences are WNHNN and SYGVQD (reference sequence). CDR3 DNA (partial): TGCGCCAGCAGGACTGTTTCGCCC. This codes for CASRTVSP. The full CDR3 protein reads CASRTVSPQHF.

With respect to this clone: The sequence runs out 3 residues before the end of the CDR3; the remainder is reconstructed from the germline J gene. The V and J genes are TRBV28 and TRBJ1-1; D possibly corresponds to TRBD1 (5 bases). The CDR3 length is 17 residues. V was trimmed by 2 bases and J by 1 base, leaving 17 bases between them. Per the germline V gene, CDR1 is MDHEN and CDR2 is SYDVKM. CDR3 sequence: CASSLLFSDTPNTEAFF. The sequenced part of the CDR3 DNA is TGTGCCAGCAGTTTACTCTTTTCGGACACCCCGAACACTGAA.

CDR3 bases read: TGTGCCAGCAGCACCCCGGGACACCCTACTAACTATGGC. As protein: CASSTPGHPTNYG. The whole CDR3 protein is CASSTPGHPTNYGYTF. This sequence joins TRBV7-8 and TRBJ1-2; possible D gene TRBD1, 6 bases. The CDR3 extends 3 residues past the end of the read, so its final part is completed from the germline J gene. V lost 5 bases and J 0 bases, leaving 16 bases between the germline ends. From germline, CDR1 is SGHVS and CDR2 FQNEAQ. The CDR3 spans 16 residues.

With regard to this clone: The read halts 3 residues ahead of the CDR3 end, with the missing end drawn from the germline J gene. V and J are TRBV5-8 and TRBJ2-6; possible D gene TRBD1, 6 bases. Per the germline V gene, CDR1 is SGHTS and CDR2 is YDEGEE. V shed 5 bases and J shed 3 bases, with 12 bases lying between them. The CDR3 consists of 15 residues. CDR3 loop: CASRLTGFGANVLTF. The CDR3 bases that were read are TGTGCCAGCAGGTTGACAGGTTTTGGGGCCAACGTC.

Comments on this clone: The observed sequence ends 3 residues before the CDR3 terminus, with the missing tail filled in from the germline J gene. The chain uses TRBV28 and TRBJ2-3; 9 nucleotides match TRBD2. The length of the CDR3 is 16 residues. With V trimmed by 4 bases and J by 2 bases, 7 bases remained unmatched. The germline V gene encodes CDR1 MDHEN and CDR2 SYDVKM. CDR3 loop: CASSSTLAGATDTQYF. CDR3 DNA (partial): TGTGCCAGCAGTTCCACTTTAGCGGGAGCCACAGATACG.

With regard to this clone: With the read ending 3 residues before the CDR3 end, the germline J gene is used to fill in that end. The rearrangement links TRBV5-4 to TRBJ1-1; 8 nucleotides align to TRBD1. The germline CDR1 and CDR2 sequences are SGHNT and YYREEE (reference sequence). The CDR3 extends over 16 amino acids. V gave up 0 bases and J gave up 4 bases; unmatched junction bases: 8. The CDR3 loop reads CASSLARPGGFTEAFF. The sequenced part of the CDR3 DNA is TGTGCCAGCAGCTTGGCGCGTCCAGGGGGCTTCACTGAA.

Comment on this clone: The junction departs from the called germline gene at one end, perhaps through a read error. Sequencing ends 3 residues short of the CDR3 end; the germline J gene provides the rest. V gene TRBV6-1 combines with J gene TRBJ2-5; no definite D call. The V gene's germline CDR1 is MNHNS and CDR2 SASEGT. The CDR3 contains 13 residues. Incomplete CDR3 DNA: TGTGCCAGCAATGAATCGGGTGGAGAGACC. It codes for CASNESGGET. The whole CDR3 sequence is CASNESGGETQYF.

Concerning this clone itself: The read ends 3 residues shy of where the CDR3 ends; the end is completed using the germline J gene. The rearrangement links TRBV5-1 to TRBJ2-3; TRBD2 aligns across 12 bases. The CDR3 is made up of 16 amino acids. Trimming cost V 3 bases and J 5 bases; bases outside gene matches: 7. The germline V gene has CDR1 SGHRS and CDR2 YFSETQ. Incomplete CDR3 DNA: TGCGCCAGCAGCTCATCTAGCGGGAGGGCGAAAGATACG. This codes for CASSSSSGRAKDT. The entire CDR3 reads CASSSSSGRAKDTQYF.

Notes on this clone: Coverage ceases 3 residues before the CDR3 finishes, and the germline J gene fills in the end. The genes are TRBV29-1 and TRBJ2-2; tentative D call: TRBD1 (6 bases). CDR1 SQVTM and CDR2 ANQGSEA come from the germline V gene. V was pared by 6 bases and J by 2 bases, with 10 bases between. The CDR3 length is 13 residues. CDR3 DNA (partial): TGCAGCGTACAGGACAGTAACACCGGGGAG. Protein: CSVQDSNTGE. The full CDR3 reads CSVQDSNTGELFF.

In regard to this clone: From the germline J gene comes the end of the CDR3, since the read stops 3 residues before it. The chain employs TRBV6-2 or TRBV6-3 and TRBJ2-1, with 13 nucleotides matching TRBD2. The ends lost 4 bases at V and 8 bases at J; junction bases unmatched: 11. Germline assignment: CDR1 MNHEY and CDR2 SVGEGT. CDR3 length: 17 residues. The CDR3 bases that were read are TGTGCCAGCAGTTTAACCTCTGGACTAGCGGGAGACTATGAG. Translation gives CASSLTSGLAGDYE. The full CDR3 protein reads CASSLTSGLAGDYEQFF.

As to this clone: With the read ending 3 residues before the CDR3 end, the germline J gene is used to fill in that end. The V gene is TRBV7-2, the J gene TRBJ2-6; D is undetermined. This CDR3 region has 13 residues. V lost 5 bases to trimming and J lost 4 bases, with 6 bases between them. Per germline, CDR1 SGHTA and CDR2 FQGNSA. The covered CDR3 bases are TGTGCCAGCAGCCGTCCCGGGGCCAACGTC. It specifies CASSRPGANV. The entire CDR3 protein is CASSRPGANVLTF.